Sequencing of this T cell receptor (beta chain) was carried out in a study of patients and donors after allogeneic stem cell transplantation. TCRdb re-called the RT-PCR reads with MiXCR, one entry per CDR3 protein. The sample lists fewer than 200,000 distinct CDR3 sequences; about 32% were seen once. V dropped 4 bases and J dropped 5; count of bases not matched to a gene: 9. CDR1 is SGHDN, CDR2 FVKESK, per germline. The CDR3 contains 16 residues. This TCR was recovered from a human donor who was either an allogeneic HSCT recipient or a stem cell or donor lymphocyte infusion donor (not recorded which). It is not recorded whose cells these are; they may come from a transplant donor. Sequenced sample: blood, either unsorted or a sorted T cell fraction (not recorded which). The rearrangement uses TRBV14 and TRBJ2-2; 8 positions agree with TRBD2. CDR3 loop: CASSPQREYRTGELFF. In DNA, the CDR3 is TGTGCCAGCAGCCCCCAGCGGGAGTATAGGACCGGGGAGCTGTTTTTT.